These T cell receptor beta chains were read from a single sample in a study of blood T cell repertoires in COVID-19. Method: immunoSEQ multiplex PCR; TCRdb's copy keeps in-frame clones and lacks some. The table includes fewer than 70,000 clones, 80% to 90% detected once. Input material: peripheral blood. The receptor source for this set is a human donor in a cohort sampled during active COVID-19. The CDR3 runs from the conserved cysteine through the conserved F or W. D genes are given only for firm matches. The size field is filled for only some rows; it gives once, few, many or a size class.

CDR3nt: TGTGCCAGCAGATCCAGGGGGGATACGCAGTATTTT
CDR3aa: CASRSRGDTQYF
abundance: -
j_gene: TRBJ2-3
d_gene: TRBD1
v_gene: TRBV3-1/TRBV3-2

CDR3nt: TGTGCCAGCAATTTTGTTACGGGGAATTCACCCCTCCACTTT
CDR3aa: CASNFVTGNSPLHF
abundance: -
j_gene: TRBJ1-6
d_gene: -
v_gene: TRBV5-5

CDR3nt: TGCGCCAGCAGCTTTGACGGGACAGATTACTACGAGCAGTACTTC
CDR3aa: CASSFDGTDYYEQYF
abundance: -
j_gene: TRBJ2-7
d_gene: TRBD1
v_gene: TRBV5-1

CDR3nt: TGTGCCAGCTCAGACACACGGTCAACTAATGAAAAACTGTTTTTT
CDR3aa: CASSDTRSTNEKLFF
abundance: -
j_gene: TRBJ1-4
d_gene: -
v_gene: TRBV18

CDR3nt: TGTGCCAGCAGCCTTGACAGGCCCCCGGCCCACGAGCAGTACTTC
CDR3aa: CASSLDRPPAHEQYF
abundance: -
j_gene: TRBJ2-7
d_gene: -
v_gene: TRBV6-2/TRBV6-3

CDR3nt: TGTGCCAGCAGTTTAGGACGGGCTGAAGCTTTCTTT
CDR3aa: CASSLGRAEAFF
abundance: -
j_gene: TRBJ1-1
d_gene: -
v_gene: TRBV12-3/TRBV12-4

CDR3nt: TGTGCCAGCAGCTTAACAGCAGGAACCCCCAGCAATGAGCAGTTCTTC
CDR3aa: CASSLTAGTPSNEQFF
abundance: once
j_gene: TRBJ2-1
d_gene: -
v_gene: TRBV7-3

CDR3nt: TGCGCCAGCAGCCAGAGAAACACGCAGGGGGTTAACACTGAAGCTTTCTTT
CDR3aa: CASSQRNTQGVNTEAFF
abundance: medium-sized
j_gene: TRBJ1-1
d_gene: TRBD1
v_gene: TRBV4-1

CDR3nt: TGTGCCAGTAGTATAGGAAAACTAGCGGGAAGGTACGAGCAGTACTTC
CDR3aa: CASSIGKLAGRYEQYF
abundance: -
j_gene: TRBJ2-7
d_gene: TRBD2
v_gene: TRBV19

CDR3nt: TGTGCCAGCTCACACCTCAGCAGGGGGGTGGGCATGAACACTGAAGCTTTCTTT
CDR3aa: CASSHLSRGVGMNTEAFF
abundance: -
j_gene: TRBJ1-1
d_gene: TRBD1
v_gene: TRBV18

CDR3nt: TGTGCCAGCAGCCCCCGGACAGGGTCAATAGATACGCAGTATTTT
CDR3aa: CASSPRTGSIDTQYF
abundance: -
j_gene: TRBJ2-3
d_gene: TRBD1
v_gene: TRBV7-6

CDR3nt: TGTGCCAGCAGAGGACAGGGGTGGGCTGAAGCTTTCTTT
CDR3aa: CASRGQGWAEAFF
abundance: -
j_gene: TRBJ1-1
d_gene: TRBD1
v_gene: TRBV12-3/TRBV12-4

CDR3nt: TGCAGCGTTGAAGCGGGAGCTTTCTACAATGAGCAGTTCTTC
CDR3aa: CSVEAGAFYNEQFF
abundance: -
j_gene: TRBJ2-1
d_gene: -
v_gene: TRBV29-1

CDR3nt: TGTGCCAGCAGTTCCGCCTGGACAGGGGCCCACGAGCAGTACTTC
CDR3aa: CASSSAWTGAHEQYF
abundance: -
j_gene: TRBJ2-7
d_gene: TRBD1
v_gene: TRBV6-5

CDR3nt: TGTGCCAGCAGCCACCGGGACAGAAACTACGAGCAGTACTTC
CDR3aa: CASSHRDRNYEQYF
abundance: -
j_gene: TRBJ2-7
d_gene: TRBD1
v_gene: TRBV7-9

CDR3nt: TGCAGCGTTCGGGGGCAGGGGGACGGGGAGCTGTTTTTT
CDR3aa: CSVRGQGDGELFF
abundance: -
j_gene: TRBJ2-2
d_gene: -
v_gene: TRBV29-1

CDR3nt: TGTGCCAGCAAACGGACAGGGGGCACCGGGGAGCTGTTTTTT
CDR3aa: CASKRTGGTGELFF
abundance: -
j_gene: TRBJ2-2
d_gene: TRBD1
v_gene: TRBV2

CDR3nt: TGTGCCAGCAGCCCGAGGGCTAGCGGGGGTCAGACCCAGTACTTC
CDR3aa: CASSPRASGGQTQYF
abundance: -
j_gene: TRBJ2-5
d_gene: TRBD2
v_gene: TRBV11-2

CDR3nt: TGTGCCAGCAGCCCCAGGACAAAAACCTACGAGCAGTACTTC
CDR3aa: CASSPRTKTYEQYF
abundance: -
j_gene: TRBJ2-7
d_gene: -
v_gene: TRBV7-2

CDR3nt: TGCAGCGCCCGGGACAGGGGACGTACTAGCACAGATACGCAGTATTTT
CDR3aa: CSARDRGRTSTDTQYF
abundance: -
j_gene: TRBJ2-3
d_gene: TRBD1
v_gene: TRBV29-1

CDR3nt: TGTGCCAGCAGACGGAGGACAGACTACGAGCAGTACTTC
CDR3aa: CASRRRTDYEQYF
abundance: -
j_gene: TRBJ2-7
d_gene: -
v_gene: TRBV12-3/TRBV12-4

CDR3nt: TGCGCCAGCAAGTCTAGCGGGGAGCAGTACTTC
CDR3aa: CASKSSGEQYF
abundance: once
j_gene: TRBJ2-7
d_gene: TRBD2
v_gene: TRBV10-2

CDR3nt: TGTGCCAGCCGAGACTCTGGGGCCAACGTCCTGACTTTC
CDR3aa: CASRDSGANVLTF
abundance: -
j_gene: TRBJ2-6
d_gene: -
v_gene: TRBV14

CDR3nt: TGCGCCAGCAGCTTGGAGGGGGATCACACAGATACGCAGTATTTT
CDR3aa: CASSLEGDHTDTQYF
abundance: -
j_gene: TRBJ2-3
d_gene: -
v_gene: TRBV5-1

CDR3nt: TGTGCCAGTAGTACGATCTTCGTTTTCAGGGGGATCAATACAGATACGCAGTATTTT
CDR3aa: CASSTIFVFRGINTDTQYF
abundance: -
j_gene: TRBJ2-3
d_gene: TRBD1
v_gene: TRBV19

CDR3nt: TGTGCCAGCAGCACGGGGACAACTAATGAAAAACTGTTTTTT
CDR3aa: CASSTGTTNEKLFF
abundance: -
j_gene: TRBJ1-4
d_gene: -
v_gene: TRBV6-1

CDR3nt: TGTGCCAGCAGTTTAGGGACAGGGTCCGGGGCCTCGGGTCAGCCCCAGCATTTT
CDR3aa: CASSLGTGSGASGQPQHF
abundance: -
j_gene: TRBJ1-5
d_gene: TRBD1
v_gene: TRBV27

CDR3nt: TGCGCCAGCAGCGGGGGACAGGTCCGCTCTGGAAACACCATATATTTT
CDR3aa: CASSGGQVRSGNTIYF
abundance: -
j_gene: TRBJ1-3
d_gene: TRBD1
v_gene: TRBV5-1

CDR3nt: TGTGCCAGCAGCTTACTTTTCAGGGGTCCGGACAATGAGCAGTTCTTC
CDR3aa: CASSLLFRGPDNEQFF
abundance: -
j_gene: TRBJ2-1
d_gene: -
v_gene: TRBV7-9

CDR3nt: TGTGCCAGCAGTTTACTGGCGGGAGGGCTCGAGCAGTACTTC
CDR3aa: CASSLLAGGLEQYF
abundance: -
j_gene: TRBJ2-7
d_gene: TRBD2
v_gene: TRBV27

CDR3nt: TGCGCCAGCAGTACTAGCGGGAACACCGGGGAGCTGTTTTTT
CDR3aa: CASSTSGNTGELFF
abundance: once
j_gene: TRBJ2-2
d_gene: TRBD2
v_gene: TRBV5-1

CDR3nt: TGCGCCAGCGGGGGACTAGCGGGAGGGCTCTCCTACAATGAGCAGTTCTTC
CDR3aa: CASGGLAGGLSYNEQFF
abundance: -
j_gene: TRBJ2-1
d_gene: TRBD2
v_gene: TRBV5-1

CDR3nt: TGTGCCAGCAGCGTAACCCAGGACTTTAACACTGAAGCTTTCTTT
CDR3aa: CASSVTQDFNTEAFF
abundance: -
j_gene: TRBJ1-1
d_gene: -
v_gene: TRBV9

CDR3nt: TGCGCCAGCAGCCAAGATAGCCACGGCGCAAGAGATACGCAGTATTTT
CDR3aa: CASSQDSHGARDTQYF
abundance: once
j_gene: TRBJ2-3
d_gene: -
v_gene: TRBV4-3

CDR3nt: TGTGCCAGCAGGCCAACAGGGGGCGTGTGGACTGAAGCTTTCTTT
CDR3aa: CASRPTGGVWTEAFF
abundance: -
j_gene: TRBJ1-1
d_gene: TRBD1
v_gene: TRBV6-5

CDR3nt: TGTGCCAGCAGTGATCAGGGTACCGGGGAGCTGTTTTTT
CDR3aa: CASSDQGTGELFF
abundance: -
j_gene: TRBJ2-2
d_gene: -
v_gene: TRBV6-4

CDR3nt: TGTGCTAGTGGCCCAGGATTCGCGAACACCGGGGAGCTGTTTTTT
CDR3aa: CASGPGFANTGELFF
abundance: -
j_gene: TRBJ2-2
d_gene: -
v_gene: TRBV12-5

CDR3nt: TGCGCCAGCAGCTTGGGATGGGAGGCCAATGAGCAGTTCTTC
CDR3aa: CASSLGWEANEQFF
abundance: -
j_gene: TRBJ2-1
d_gene: -
v_gene: TRBV5-1

CDR3nt: TGTGCCAGCAGCGTTGGGAGGGGAGGTCAGCCCCAGCATTTT
CDR3aa: CASSVGRGGQPQHF
abundance: -
j_gene: TRBJ1-5
d_gene: -
v_gene: TRBV9

CDR3nt: TGTGCCAGCAGCTTAGGACTCGACTACAATGAGCAGTTCTTC
CDR3aa: CASSLGLDYNEQFF
abundance: -
j_gene: TRBJ2-1
d_gene: -
v_gene: TRBV7-9

CDR3nt: TGCGCCAGCAGCTTGGCTCTAGCGGGAGGGACACGAGGAGATACGCAGTATTTT
CDR3aa: CASSLALAGGTRGDTQYF
abundance: few
j_gene: TRBJ2-3
d_gene: TRBD2
v_gene: TRBV5-1

CDR3nt: TGTGCCAGCAGCTTCGGCGGAAGAAACAACTATGGCTACACCTTC
CDR3aa: CASSFGGRNNYGYTF
abundance: -
j_gene: TRBJ1-2
d_gene: -
v_gene: TRBV7-9

CDR3nt: TGTGCCAGCATCCGGACTAGCGGAGTTCAAGAGACCCAGTACTTC
CDR3aa: CASIRTSGVQETQYF
abundance: -
j_gene: TRBJ2-5
d_gene: TRBD2
v_gene: TRBV5-5

CDR3nt: TGTGCCAGCAGCTTGTTGACAGGGCTCAATGAGCAGTTCTTC
CDR3aa: CASSLLTGLNEQFF
abundance: -
j_gene: TRBJ2-1
d_gene: TRBD1
v_gene: TRBV5-8

CDR3nt: TGTGCCAGCAGCCCAGGGGCCAGGGCGGGAGTGGGAGATACGCAGTATTTT
CDR3aa: CASSPGARAGVGDTQYF
abundance: -
j_gene: TRBJ2-3
d_gene: -
v_gene: TRBV4-2

CDR3nt: TGTGCCAGCAGCCTGAGACAGCCCTATGGCTACACCTTC
CDR3aa: CASSLRQPYGYTF
abundance: -
j_gene: TRBJ1-2
d_gene: -
v_gene: TRBV12-3/TRBV12-4

CDR3nt: TGTGCCACCAGCAGAGAACCCCTAGGAGCAAACAATGAGCAGTTCTTC
CDR3aa: CATSREPLGANNEQFF
abundance: -
j_gene: TRBJ2-1
d_gene: -
v_gene: TRBV15

CDR3nt: TGTGCCAGCAGATCCTCAGGGGCTGAGGCGGAGCAGTACTTC
CDR3aa: CASRSSGAEAEQYF
abundance: once
j_gene: TRBJ2-7
d_gene: -
v_gene: TRBV2